This T cell receptor beta chain was profiled in a study of spatial heterogeneity in lung cancer. The wider study: Combinations of a unique TCR and a UMI were tallied in raw reads, and on average each appeared more than ten times.

The time point denotes: sample taken at primary tumor resection. The input material, whole RNA from tumor, nontumor lung or frozen PBMC, was sequenced unsorted. MiXCR, run by TCRdb on the 5' RACE reads, gives a single entry per CDR3 protein. The sample yields tens of thousands of distinct CDR3 sequences, about an eighth seen once. This clonotype was counted only a few times. The CDR3 consists of 13 residues. Germline-derived CDR1 and CDR2 are SGHRS and YFSETQ. Trimming took 0 bases from V and 5 from J, leaving 6 bases between them. The sequence was obtained from a male donor with early-stage non-small cell lung cancer. Source: PBMCs, taken at surgery. The V gene is TRBV5-1, the J gene TRBJ1-5; D ambiguous. CDR3: CASSLDNDQPQHF. For the CDR3, the DNA is TGCGCCAGCAGCTTGGATAATGATCAGCCCCAGCATTTT.